This is a list of T cell receptor beta chains from one sample in a study of T cell changes during pregnancy in multiple sclerosis. Sequencing used immunoSEQ multiplex PCR; TCRdb keeps in-frame clones, though not all of them. Here the sample spans about 110,000 clones, approximately 91% being singletons. The specimen was peripheral blood, collected after pregnancy. These receptors were taken from a female donor with multiple sclerosis, enrolled in a pregnancy study. Each CDR3 is given with its conserved first and last residue. The D gene is left open where the match is weak. Clone size is shown for a subset of rows, as once, few, many or a class of expanded clone.

J: TRBJ2-7; V: TRBV4-1; D: TRBD1; size: -; DNA: TGCGCCAGCAGCCTACTCGCCGAACAGGGGGCGATGTCCTACGAGCAGTACTTC; CDR3: CASSLLAEQGAMSYEQYF
J: TRBJ2-3; V: TRBV27; D: TRBD2; size: -; DNA: TGTGCCAGCAGTTTATTTAGCGGGGGGGCCGGAGGTGGCACAGATACGCAGTATTTT; CDR3: CASSLFSGGAGGGTDTQYF
J: TRBJ1-2; V: TRBV11-2; D: TRBD1; size: -; DNA: TGTGCCAGCAGCGGGACAGACTGGGGCTATGGCTACACCTTC; CDR3: CASSGTDWGYGYTF
J: TRBJ1-3; V: TRBV4-1; D: TRBD1; size: -; DNA: TGCGCCAGCAGCCAAGATTTTCAGGGGGGCACCATATATTTT; CDR3: CASSQDFQGGTIYF
J: TRBJ2-3; V: TRBV5-4; D: TRBD2; size: once; DNA: TGTGCCAGCAGCTTGGGGCTAGCGGGGGCCCTCACAGATACGCAGTATTTT; CDR3: CASSLGLAGALTDTQYF
J: TRBJ1-6; V: TRBV11-2; D: TRBD1; size: -; DNA: TGTGCCAGCAGCTCGACCCACAGGGGTTCACCCCTCCACTTT; CDR3: CASSSTHRGSPLHF
J: TRBJ2-6; V: TRBV28; D: TRBD2; size: -; DNA: TGTGCCAGCAGTTTCTGGGGGGGGGAGAGGAGCTCTGGGGCCAACGTCCTGACTTTC; CDR3: CASSFWGGERSSGANVLTF
J: TRBJ2-5; V: TRBV5-1; D: -; size: -; DNA: TGCGCCAGCAGCTTGGGGGGGGAGGAGACCCAGTACTTC; CDR3: CASSLGGEETQYF
J: TRBJ2-6; V: TRBV7-3; D: TRBD1; size: -; DNA: TGTGCCAGCAGCAATCCCCCGGGACAGGGCAAGAGTGGGGCCAACGTCCTGACTTTC; CDR3: CASSNPPGQGKSGANVLTF
J: TRBJ2-7; V: TRBV27; D: -; size: -; DNA: TGTGCCAGCAGTCCAATGAGGCAGTCTTCCTACGAGCAGTACTTC; CDR3: CASSPMRQSSYEQYF
J: TRBJ2-2; V: TRBV4-1; D: TRBD2; size: once; DNA: TGCGCCAGCAGCCAAGAGCAGGCGGGGGGAGTGGCCGGGGAGCTGTTTTTT; CDR3: CASSQEQAGGVAGELFF
J: TRBJ1-3; V: TRBV5-1; D: TRBD1; size: -; DNA: TGCGCCAGCAGCACAGGGCAGGGGGCCGGAAACACCATATATTTT; CDR3: CASSTGQGAGNTIYF
J: TRBJ2-5; V: TRBV6-9; D: TRBD2; size: -; DNA: TGTGCCAGCAGAAGAGAAGCGGGGGAAGAGACCCAGTACTTC; CDR3: CASRREAGEETQYF
J: TRBJ1-1; V: TRBV19; D: -; size: few; DNA: TGTGCCAGTAGTAATCTGCAGGGGCCCCCAATCGGCACTGAAGCTTTCTTT; CDR3: CASSNLQGPPIGTEAFF
J: TRBJ1-5; V: TRBV4-2; D: -; size: -; DNA: TGTGCCAGCAGCCAAGAAGCAGGGCAGGGCTATCAGCCCCAGCATTTT; CDR3: CASSQEAGQGYQPQHF
J: TRBJ1-1; V: TRBV23-1; D: -; size: -; DNA: TGCGCCTTCGTAAGCCGCACTGAAGCTTTCTTT; CDR3: CAFVSRTEAFF
J: TRBJ2-2; V: TRBV5-1; D: -; size: -; DNA: TGCGCCAGCAGCTGGGGGGGGACAAACACCGGGGAGCTGTTTTTT; CDR3: CASSWGGTNTGELFF
J: TRBJ2-3; V: TRBV9; D: -; size: -; DNA: TGTGCCAGCAGCGTAAGACAGAGCACAGATACGCAGTATTTT; CDR3: CASSVRQSTDTQYF
J: TRBJ2-2; V: TRBV5-6; D: -; size: once; DNA: TGTGCCAGCAGCTTGGCGGGGGAATTTCAAACCGGGGAGCTGTTTTTT; CDR3: CASSLAGEFQTGELFF
J: TRBJ1-4; V: TRBV29-1; D: TRBD1; size: -; DNA: TGCAGCGCGGCTCCCGGGACAGGGGTCGGTGAAAAACTGTTTTTT; CDR3: CSAAPGTGVGEKLFF
J: TRBJ1-2; V: TRBV4-1; D: -; size: few; DNA: TGCGCCAGCAGCCAAGGCGGTGGTGGCTACACCTTC; CDR3: CASSQGGGGYTF
J: TRBJ1-2; V: TRBV6-5; D: -; size: -; DNA: TGTGCCAGCAGTTACTCCAGTGCTAACTATGGCTACACCTTC; CDR3: CASSYSSANYGYTF
J: TRBJ2-7; V: TRBV27; D: TRBD2; size: -; DNA: TGTGCCATCCGAATGGGGGGGTCCAACTACGAGCAGTACTTC; CDR3: CAIRMGGSNYEQYF
J: TRBJ1-2; V: TRBV14; D: TRBD1; size: -; DNA: TGTGCCAGCAGCCCGACAGGGGGTGGCTACACCTTC; CDR3: CASSPTGGGYTF
J: TRBJ1-2; V: TRBV27; D: TRBD1; size: -; DNA: TGTGCCAGCAGTTCAAGGGACAGAAAACCTCATGGCTACACCTTC; CDR3: CASSSRDRKPHGYTF
J: TRBJ1-1; V: TRBV30; D: -; size: -; DNA: TGTGCCTGGAGGGGATCGGGGGGCACTGAAGCTTTCTTT; CDR3: CAWRGSGGTEAFF
J: TRBJ2-7; V: TRBV5-4; D: TRBD1; size: -; DNA: TGTGCCAGCAGTTCAAAGGGGGCGGGTAGCGACGAGCAGTACTTC; CDR3: CASSSKGAGSDEQYF
J: TRBJ2-7; V: TRBV14; D: TRBD2; size: -; DNA: TGTGCCAGCAGCCAAGAGCGGGGGGCTATCTCCTACGAGCAGTACTTC; CDR3: CASSQERGAISYEQYF
J: TRBJ1-2; V: TRBV30; D: TRBD1; size: -; DNA: TGTGCCTGGCCGCAACGACCTACGGACAGGGCCGGGTATGGCTACACCTTC; CDR3: CAWPQRPTDRAGYGYTF
J: TRBJ1-1; V: TRBV7-2; D: -; size: -; DNA: TGTGCCAGCAGCTTAGACAGAAACACTGAAGCTTTCTTT; CDR3: CASSLDRNTEAFF
J: TRBJ1-2; V: TRBV7-9; D: TRBD1; size: -; DNA: TGTGCCAGCAGCTTATCGGGACAGCCCTATGGCTACACCTTC; CDR3: CASSLSGQPYGYTF
J: TRBJ1-2; V: TRBV5-6; D: -; size: -; DNA: TGTGCCAGCAGCTTGGTTCGTCAGACTTTGGGCTATGGCTACACCTTC; CDR3: CASSLVRQTLGYGYTF
J: TRBJ1-2; V: TRBV19; D: TRBD1; size: -; DNA: TGTGCCAGTAGTATTCCGAGGCCCACGACAGGGAACTATGGCTACACCTTC; CDR3: CASSIPRPTTGNYGYTF
J: TRBJ1-2; V: TRBV5-1; D: TRBD1; size: -; DNA: TGCGCCAGCAGCTGGGGACAGGGGTCGGCTGGCTACACCTTC; CDR3: CASSWGQGSAGYTF
J: TRBJ1-2; V: TRBV5-6; D: -; size: -; DNA: TGTGCCAGCAGAGGGCCGGGGGGGAACACCTTC; CDR3: CASRGPGGNTF